The source of this T cell receptor (beta chain) is a study of blood T cell repertoires in COVID-19. CDR1 and CDR2 from the germline V gene are MRHNA and SNTAGT. CDR3 length: 14 amino acids. Between the trimmed V and J ends, which lost 3 bases and 6 bases, there was a span of 13 bases. In the original analysis: Scientists estimated how many nucleated cells there were by amplifying reference gene primers. The assay was immunoSEQ multiplex PCR, and TCRdb's table has in-frame clones only and misses some. V, J and clone size are taken as reported in that table, and D and trimming were inferred from the DNA itself. The table has about 260,000 clones, about 80% seen once. In terms of age and location, participants ranged from roughly 18 to 95 years and lived in 24 US areas.

Material for sequencing was PBMCs or T cells enriched from blood (not recorded which). This receptor was obtained from a man in his thirties or forties with acute COVID-19. The V and J genes are TRBV6-4 and TRBJ2-3, with D possibly being TRBD1 (5 bases). CDR3 sequence reads: CASSESPGSDTQYF. As DNA, the CDR3 is TGTGCCAGCAGTGAGTCACCAGGGTCGGATACGCAGTATTTT.